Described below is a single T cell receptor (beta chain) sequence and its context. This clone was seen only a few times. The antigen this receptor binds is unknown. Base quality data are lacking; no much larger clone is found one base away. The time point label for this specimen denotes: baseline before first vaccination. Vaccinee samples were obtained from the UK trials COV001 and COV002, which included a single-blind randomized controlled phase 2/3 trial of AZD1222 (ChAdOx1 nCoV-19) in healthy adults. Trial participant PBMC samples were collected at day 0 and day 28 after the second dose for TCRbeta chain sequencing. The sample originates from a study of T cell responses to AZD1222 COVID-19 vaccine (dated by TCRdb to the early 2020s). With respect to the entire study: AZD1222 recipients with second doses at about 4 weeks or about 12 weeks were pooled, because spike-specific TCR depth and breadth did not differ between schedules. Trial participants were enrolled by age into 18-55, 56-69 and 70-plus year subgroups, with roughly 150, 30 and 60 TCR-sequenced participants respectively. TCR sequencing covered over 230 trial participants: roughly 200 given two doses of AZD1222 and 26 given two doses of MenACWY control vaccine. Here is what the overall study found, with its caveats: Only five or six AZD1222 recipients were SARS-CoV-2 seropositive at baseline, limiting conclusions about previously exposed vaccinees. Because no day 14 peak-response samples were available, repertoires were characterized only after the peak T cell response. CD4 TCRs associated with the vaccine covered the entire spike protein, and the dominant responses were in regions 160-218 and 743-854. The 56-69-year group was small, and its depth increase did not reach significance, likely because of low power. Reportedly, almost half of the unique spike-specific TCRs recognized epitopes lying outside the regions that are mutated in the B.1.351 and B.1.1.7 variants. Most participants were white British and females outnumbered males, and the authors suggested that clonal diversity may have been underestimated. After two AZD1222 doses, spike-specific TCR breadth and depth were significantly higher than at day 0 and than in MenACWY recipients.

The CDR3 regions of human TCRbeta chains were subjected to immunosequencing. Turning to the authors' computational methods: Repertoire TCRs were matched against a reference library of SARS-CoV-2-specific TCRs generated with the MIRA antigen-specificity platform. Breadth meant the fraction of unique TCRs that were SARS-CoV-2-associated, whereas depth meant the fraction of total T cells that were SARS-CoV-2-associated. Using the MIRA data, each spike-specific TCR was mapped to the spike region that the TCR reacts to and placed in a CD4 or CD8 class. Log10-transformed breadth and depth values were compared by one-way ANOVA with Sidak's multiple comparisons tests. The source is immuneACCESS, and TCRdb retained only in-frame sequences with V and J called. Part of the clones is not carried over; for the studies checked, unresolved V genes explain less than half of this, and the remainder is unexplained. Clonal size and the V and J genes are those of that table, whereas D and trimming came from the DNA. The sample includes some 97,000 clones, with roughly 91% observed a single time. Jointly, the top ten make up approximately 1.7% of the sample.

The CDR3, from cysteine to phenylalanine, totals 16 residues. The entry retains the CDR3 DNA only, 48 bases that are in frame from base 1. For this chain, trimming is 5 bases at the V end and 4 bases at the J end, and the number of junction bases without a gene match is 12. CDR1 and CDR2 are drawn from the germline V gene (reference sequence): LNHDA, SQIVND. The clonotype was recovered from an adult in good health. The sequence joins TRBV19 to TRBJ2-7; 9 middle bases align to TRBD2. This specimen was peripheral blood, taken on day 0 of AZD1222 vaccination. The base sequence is TGTGCCAGTAGTCCCCTGGCGCCTAGCGGGACTTACGAGCAGTACTTC. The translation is CASSPLAPSGTYEQYF.